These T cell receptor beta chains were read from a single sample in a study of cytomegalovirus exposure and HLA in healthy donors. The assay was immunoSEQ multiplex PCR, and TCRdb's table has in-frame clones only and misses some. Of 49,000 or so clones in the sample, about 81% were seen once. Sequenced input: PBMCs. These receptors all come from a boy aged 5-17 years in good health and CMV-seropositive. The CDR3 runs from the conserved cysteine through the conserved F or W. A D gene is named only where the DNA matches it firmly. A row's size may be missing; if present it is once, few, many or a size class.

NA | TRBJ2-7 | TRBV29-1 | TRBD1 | TGCAGCGCGAAGGGACAGGGGGCGCGGGAGCAGTACTTC | CSAKGQGAREQYF
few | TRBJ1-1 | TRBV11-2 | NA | TGTGCCAGCAGGGCCGGGACATATAATGAAGCTTTCTTT | CASRAGTYNEAFF
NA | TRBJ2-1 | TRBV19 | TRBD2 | TGTGCCAGTACGACTAGCGGGGGGTTCGCCCCTAATGAGCAGTTCTTC | CASTTSGGFAPNEQFF
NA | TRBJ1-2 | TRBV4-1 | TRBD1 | TGCGCCAGCAGCCAAGATAGGACAGGGGCCAGCGGCTACACCTTC | CASSQDRTGASGYTF
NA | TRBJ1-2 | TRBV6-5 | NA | TGTGCCAGCAGTTACGGGAGCTCGGACTATGGCTACACCTTC | CASSYGSSDYGYTF
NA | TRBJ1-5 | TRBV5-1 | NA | TGCGCCAGCAGCCTCCCTCGGGGTAATGAGCCCCAGCATTTT | CASSLPRGNEPQHF
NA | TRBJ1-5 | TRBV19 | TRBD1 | TGTGCCAGTAGTAAAGGGGGCAGGCAGCCCCAGCATTTT | CASSKGGRQPQHF
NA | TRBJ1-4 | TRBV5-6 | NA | TGTGCCAGCAGCCTTACTCAGGGTAATGAAAAACTGTTTTTT | CASSLTQGNEKLFF
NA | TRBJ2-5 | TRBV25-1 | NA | TGTGCCAGCAGTACGCCAGGGGTGATTCAAGAGACCCAGTACTTC | CASSTPGVIQETQYF
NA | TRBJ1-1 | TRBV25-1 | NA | TGTGCCAGCAGTGTTGGTAGGAACACTGAAGCTTTCTTT | CASSVGRNTEAFF
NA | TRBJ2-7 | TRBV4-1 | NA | TGCGCCAGCAGCCAAGAAGGGGGGGGGTCCTACGAGCAGTACTTC | CASSQEGGGSYEQYF
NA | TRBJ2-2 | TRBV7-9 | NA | TGTTCCAGCAGCCCGACCGGGGAGCTGTTTTTT | CSSSPTGELFF
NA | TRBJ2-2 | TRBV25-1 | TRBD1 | TGTGCCAGCAGACAGGGGCCCGGGGAGCTGTTTTTT | CASRQGPGELFF
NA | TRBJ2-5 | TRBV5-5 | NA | TGTGCCAGCAGCAATAGCCCTATGTACCAAGAGACCCAGTACTTC | CASSNSPMYQETQYF
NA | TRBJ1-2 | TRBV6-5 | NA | TGTGCCAGCAGCCCCGACAGCTATGGCTACACCTTC | CASSPDSYGYTF
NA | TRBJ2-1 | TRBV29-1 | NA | TGCAGCGTCGTAGGCCGGCGGGTCAGCTCCTACAATGAGCAGTTCTTC | CSVVGRRVSSYNEQFF
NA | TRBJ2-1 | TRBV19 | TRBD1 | TGTGCCAGTAGTCCTCGGACAGGGGGCCAAGTTTGGCAGTTCTTC | CASSPRTGGQVWQFF
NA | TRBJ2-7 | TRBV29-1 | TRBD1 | TGCAGCGTTGAATCCCTGGCCTCTACGGGACAGGGAGGGTACGAGCAGTACTTC | CSVESLASTGQGGYEQYF
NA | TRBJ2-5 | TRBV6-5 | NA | TGTGCCAGCAGTTACTACACAGGGTGGCAAGAGACCCAGTACTTC | CASSYYTGWQETQYF
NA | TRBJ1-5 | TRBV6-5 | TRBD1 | TGTGCCAGCATAAGGACAGGGCAGGATCAGCCCCAGCATTTT | CASIRTGQDQPQHF
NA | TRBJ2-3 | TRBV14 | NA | TGTGCCAGCAGCCAAGATCGGGGTAGCATGGGCGGAGATACGCAGTATTTT | CASSQDRGSMGGDTQYF
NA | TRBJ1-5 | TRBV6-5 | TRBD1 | TGTGCCAGCAGAGGGACAGGAGAATATCAGCCCCAGCATTTT | CASRGTGEYQPQHF
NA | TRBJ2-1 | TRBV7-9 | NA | TGTGCCAGCAGCTTTGTCGGGTTTGGAAATGAGCAGTTCTTC | CASSFVGFGNEQFF
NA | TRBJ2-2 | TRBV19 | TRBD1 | TGTGCCAGTACCCAGGGGCGGCAGGGGGCGACTGACACCGGGGAGCTGTTTTTT | CASTQGRQGATDTGELFF
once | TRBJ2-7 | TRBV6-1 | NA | TGTGCCAGCAGTGACCCCGGGGGAGTGGAGTACGAGCAGTACTTC | CASSDPGGVEYEQYF
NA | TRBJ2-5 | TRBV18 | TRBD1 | TGTGCCGGCTCACCAACGGGACAGGCCTCAATCGGGACCCAGTACTTC | CAGSPTGQASIGTQYF
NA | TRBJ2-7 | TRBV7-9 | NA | TGTGCCAGCAGCTCCTCAGAGCGGGCCTACGAGCAGTACTTC | CASSSSERAYEQYF
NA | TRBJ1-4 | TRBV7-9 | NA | TGTGCCAGCAGCCTCTCAAGGGCTGGAGGTGAAAAACTGTTTTTT | CASSLSRAGGEKLFF
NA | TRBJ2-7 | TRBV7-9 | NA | TGTGCCAGCAGCCTAGGGGGAGGGCACGAGCAGTACTTC | CASSLGGGHEQYF
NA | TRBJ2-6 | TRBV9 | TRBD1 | TGTGCCAGCGTAAGGGACAGGGTAGTATCTGGGGCCAACGTCCTGACTTTC | CASVRDRVVSGANVLTF
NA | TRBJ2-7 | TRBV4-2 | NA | TGTGCCAGCAGCCCCCCGGGACCCTTGGCGGGGGAGCAGTACTTC | CASSPPGPLAGEQYF
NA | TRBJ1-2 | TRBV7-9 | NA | TGTGCCAGCAGCTCTCACTATGGCTACACCTTC | CASSSHYGYTF
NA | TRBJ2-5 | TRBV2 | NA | TGTGCCAGCAGTTCCTGGACCTCAGAATGGGGGGTTGTAGAGACCCAGTACTTC | CASSSWTSEWGVVETQYF
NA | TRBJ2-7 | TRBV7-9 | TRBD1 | TGTGCCAGCAGCCGCGACAGGGAGTACAGCGAGCAGTACTTC | CASSRDREYSEQYF
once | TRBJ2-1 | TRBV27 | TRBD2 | TGTGCCAGCAGTATAAGCGGGGGGGCCTACAATGAGCAGTTCTTC | CASSISGGAYNEQFF
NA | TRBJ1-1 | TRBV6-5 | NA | TGTGCCAGCGGGCGGGGAATTGAAGCTTTCTTT | CASGRGIEAFF
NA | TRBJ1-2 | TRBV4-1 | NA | TGCGCCAGCAGCCAAGTTCGGGCTAACTATGGCTACACCTTC | CASSQVRANYGYTF
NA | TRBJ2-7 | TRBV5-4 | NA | TGTGCCAGCAGCTTGGAACAGGTGGGCGAGCAGTACTTC | CASSLEQVGEQYF
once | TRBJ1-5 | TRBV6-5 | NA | TGTGCCAGCAGTTCGGGTCAGGGTCGCAATCAGCCCCAGCATTTT | CASSSGQGRNQPQHF
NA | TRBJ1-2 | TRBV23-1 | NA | TGCGCCAGCCGAGACAGGCTCCCCTATGGCTACACCTTC | CASRDRLPYGYTF
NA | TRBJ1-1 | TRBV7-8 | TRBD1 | TGTGCCAGCAGCTACCTTACAGGGGGGAACACTGAAGCTTTCTTT | CASSYLTGGNTEAFF
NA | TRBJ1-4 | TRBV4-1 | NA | TGCGCCAGCAGCCCCCGAAGTGTCCTGGGCCCGTGGCGCGAAAAACTGTTTTTT | CASSPRSVLGPWREKLFF
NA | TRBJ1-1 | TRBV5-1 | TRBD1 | TGCGCCAGCAGCTTGGTGGTCAGGGGGACGGGGAACACTGAAGCTTTCTTT | CASSLVVRGTGNTEAFF
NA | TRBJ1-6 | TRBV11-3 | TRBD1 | TGTGCCAGCAGCACAGGGGGCAATTCACCCCTCCACTTT | CASSTGGNSPLHF
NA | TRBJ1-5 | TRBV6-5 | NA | TGTGCCAGCAGGACAGGTAACAATCAGCCCCAGCATTTT | CASRTGNNQPQHF
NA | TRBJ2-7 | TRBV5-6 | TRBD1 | TGTGCCAGCAGCACCCTCACAGGGGGCAGACGCTCCGAGCAGTACTTC | CASSTLTGGRRSEQYF
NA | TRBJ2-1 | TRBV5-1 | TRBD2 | TGCGCCAGCAGCTTGGGGCTAGCGGGGAAAAATGAGCAGTTCTTC | CASSLGLAGKNEQFF
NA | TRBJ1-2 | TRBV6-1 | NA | TGTGCCAGCAGTCCCTCGGGGGGCGGGTATGGCTACACCTTC | CASSPSGGGYGYTF
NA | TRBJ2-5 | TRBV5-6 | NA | TGTGCCAGCAGCTTGGACAGTGAAGAGATCCAGTACTTC | CASSLDSEEIQYF
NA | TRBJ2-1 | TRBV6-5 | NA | TGTGCCAGCAGTTATAAACGGGGAAGATACAATGAGCAGTTCTTC | CASSYKRGRYNEQFF